This record looks at one TCR beta chain sequence and its context. Its antigen is not known. These data are taken from a study of CD8 T cells in ankylosing spondylitis. Notes on the study in general: Prior literature has documented some motif variants in synovial fluid and blood from reactive arthritis. Disease-linked clones bore a CD8+ phenotype, appearing relatively rarely in peripheral blood.

With molecular barcodes, quantitative 5'-RACE was used to make the TCR beta libraries. From the 5' RACE reads, TCRdb called clonotypes with MiXCR, one entry per CDR3 protein. The data hold 200,000 to 300,000 distinct CDR3 sequences, with approximately 30% observed a single time. The CDR3 covers 15 residues. Trimming removed 5 bases from V and 6 bases from J; junction bases left unmatched: 11. The sequence was collected from a male donor with ankylosing spondylitis or in good health (not recorded which). The J gene is TRBJ2-7, the V gene TRBV12-3 or TRBV12-4, with 9 bases lining up with TRBD2. Sequencing input: blood, either unsorted or a sorted T cell fraction (not recorded which). The DNA for the CDR3 is TGTGCCAGCAGTCCCCGGGGTAGCGGGGGTGGCGAGCAGTACTTC. Encoded protein: CASSPRGSGGGEQYF.